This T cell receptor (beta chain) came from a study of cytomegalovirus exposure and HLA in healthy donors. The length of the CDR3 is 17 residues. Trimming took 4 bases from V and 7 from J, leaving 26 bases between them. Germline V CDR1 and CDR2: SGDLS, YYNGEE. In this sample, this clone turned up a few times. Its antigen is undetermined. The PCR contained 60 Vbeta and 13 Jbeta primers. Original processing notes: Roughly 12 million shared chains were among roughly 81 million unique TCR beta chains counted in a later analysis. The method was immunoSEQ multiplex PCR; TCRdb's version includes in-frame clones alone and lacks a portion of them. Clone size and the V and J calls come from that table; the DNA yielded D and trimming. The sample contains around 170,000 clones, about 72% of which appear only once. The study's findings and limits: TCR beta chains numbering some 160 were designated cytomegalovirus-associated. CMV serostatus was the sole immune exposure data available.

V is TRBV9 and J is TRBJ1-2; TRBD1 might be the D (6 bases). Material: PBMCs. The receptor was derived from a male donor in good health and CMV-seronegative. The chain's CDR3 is CASSPGGAPAGEAGYTF. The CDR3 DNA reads TGTGCCAGCAGCCCGGGGGGGGCACCTGCGGGGGAGGCTGGCTACACCTTC.